These T cell receptor beta chains were read from a single sample in a study of control samples from healthy donors and cancer patients. Sequenced by immunoSEQ multiplex PCR; TCRdb stores in-frame clones only, minus some. The data show approximately 170,000 clones, with approximately 90% seen just once and 0.68% held by the top ten. Specimen: blood. The receptors were sampled from a woman aged 25 to 39 in good health. Each CDR3 is given with its conserved first and last residue. A D gene is named only where the DNA matches it firmly. Clone size is given for some rows only: seen once, a few or many times, or a class if the clone is expanded.

size	D	J	V	DNA	CDR3
.	.	TRBJ2-5	TRBV4-1	TGCGCCAGCAGCCACGAGACTCCAGAGACCCAGTACTTC	CASSHETPETQYF
.	.	TRBJ2-7	TRBV6-2/TRBV6-3	TGTGCCAGCAGTCAAACCGAAACCTCTTACGAGCAGTACTTC	CASSQTETSYEQYF
.	TRBD1	TRBJ2-2	TRBV10-3	TGTGCCATCAGTGAAAGGGACAGTGGGGCCGGGGAGCTGTTTTTT	CAISERDSGAGELFF
.	.	TRBJ2-7	TRBV28	TGTGCCAGCCTTGGCTCCTACGAGCAGTACTTC	CASLGSYEQYF
.	TRBD2	TRBJ2-7	TRBV28	TGTGCCAGCAGTTTATGGGGCCTGAGTTTCGTCTCACTAGCGGTGCCCTCCTACGAGCAGTACTTC	CASSLWGLSFVSLAVPSYEQYF
.	.	TRBJ1-3	TRBV18	TGTGCCAGCTCCCCCCAGGGAAACTCTGGAAACACCATATATTTT	CASSPQGNSGNTIYF
.	TRBD1	TRBJ2-2	TRBV5-1	TGCGCCAGCAGCCTAACAGGGGCCGGGGAGCTGTTTTTT	CASSLTGAGELFF
.	TRBD2	TRBJ2-1	TRBV3-1/TRBV3-2	TGTGCCCTCGGGGGGAGCGGGCACAATGAGCAGTTCTTC	CALGGSGHNEQFF
.	TRBD1	TRBJ1-5	TRBV5-1	TGCGCCAGCATCCTTTCCCTTAGACAGGGAGGCAATCAGCCCCAGCATTTT	CASILSLRQGGNQPQHF
.	.	TRBJ2-3	TRBV24-1	.	CATSDFGEGRDTQYF
.	.	TRBJ2-1	TRBV5-1	TGCGCCAGCAGCCCCCTGGCGGCTGACGGGTACAATGAGCAGTTCTTC	CASSPLAADGYNEQFF
.	.	TRBJ2-7	TRBV7-6	TGTGCCAGCAGCTTACGGGGATCCGAGCAGTACTTC	CASSLRGSEQYF
.	.	TRBJ1-5	TRBV12-3/TRBV12-4	TGTGCCAGCAGTTTCGGGGGGTGGCAGCCCCAGCATTTT	CASSFGGWQPQHF
.	TRBD2	TRBJ2-3	TRBV7-9	TGTGCCAGCAGCTTGGGGACTAGCGGCACAGATACGCAGTATTTT	CASSLGTSGTDTQYF
.	.	TRBJ1-5	TRBV2	TGTGCCAGCAGAAACGTTGCGCAGCCCCAGCATTTT	CASRNVAQPQHF
once	TRBD1	TRBJ1-1	TRBV6-5	TGTGCCAGCAGATTTGACAGGGTTATGGGCACTGAAGCTTTCTTT	CASRFDRVMGTEAFF
.	.	TRBJ2-7	TRBV5-1	TGCGCCAGCAGCTTTAGTCAGAACTACGAGCAGTACTTC	CASSFSQNYEQYF
.	.	TRBJ2-7	TRBV29-1	TGCAGCGTTGAGCCCCAGCCCCAGGTTGGGGAGCAGTACTTC	CSVEPQPQVGEQYF
.	.	TRBJ2-5	TRBV11-1	TGTGCCAGCAGCTTTGGGCAAGAGACCCAGTACTTC	CASSFGQETQYF
.	.	TRBJ2-7	TRBV19	TGTGCCAGTAGTATAGGGTGGGAGAGAGGCGAGCAGTACTTC	CASSIGWERGEQYF
.	.	TRBJ2-7	TRBV5-1	TGCGCCAGCAGCGTTGAGAGGAATAACGAGCAGTACTTC	CASSVERNNEQYF
.	.	TRBJ1-4	TRBV7-9	TGTGCCAGCAGCTTAGCAGGGATTAAGGGGTTAGGTGAAAAACTGTTTTTT	CASSLAGIKGLGEKLFF
.	TRBD1	TRBJ1-4	TRBV5-6	TGTGCCAGCAGCTTTTTCCGGGACAGGGATGAAAAACTGTTTTTT	CASSFFRDRDEKLFF
.	.	TRBJ1-5	TRBV9	TGTGCCAGCAGCCGTTTCGGCAATCAGCCCCAGCATTTT	CASSRFGNQPQHF
once	.	TRBJ2-1	TRBV11-3	TGTGCCAGCAGCTTCGGGTTATGGAATGAGCAGTTCTTC	CASSFGLWNEQFF
.	.	TRBJ1-5	TRBV4-1	TGCGCCAGCAGCCCCAATGACAGGATAAAGTCCTTCCAACAGCCCCAGCATTTT	CASSPNDRIKSFQQPQHF
.	.	TRBJ2-2	TRBV15	TGTGCCACCAGCAGAGATCGGGGGCCCGGGGAGCTGTTTTTT	CATSRDRGPGELFF
.	.	TRBJ2-7	TRBV7-6	TGTGCCAGCAGCCTCACCTCTGTGGCCGGAGACGAGCAGTACTTC	CASSLTSVAGDEQYF
.	TRBD2	TRBJ2-7	TRBV6-6	TGTGCCAGCAGTATGACCGGACTAGCGGTCCCCAACGAGCAGTACTTC	CASSMTGLAVPNEQYF
.	TRBD1	TRBJ2-7	TRBV19	TGTGCCAGTAGTATTTCCGGGACAGGGAACGAGCAGTACTTC	CASSISGTGNEQYF
.	.	TRBJ1-5	TRBV2	TGTGCCAGCAACAGGGACAATCAGCCCCAGCATTTT	CASNRDNQPQHF
.	TRBD1	TRBJ2-6	TRBV19	TGTGCCAGTAGTAGGGGACAGGGGTTCTCTGGGGCCAACGTCCTGACTTTC	CASSRGQGFSGANVLTF
.	TRBD2	TRBJ2-3	TRBV4-1	TGCGCCAGCAGCCAAGCTCGACTAGCGGGCACAGATACGCAGTATTTT	CASSQARLAGTDTQYF
.	.	TRBJ2-3	TRBV4-1	TGCGCCAGCAGCCCTCTTTCTTGGGGCCCTAGCACAGATACGCAGTATTTT	CASSPLSWGPSTDTQYF
.	TRBD2	TRBJ2-3	TRBV20-1	TGCAGTGCTAGTGCATACCCGGGACTAGCGGTTATATATAGCACAGATACGCAGTATTTT	CSASAYPGLAVIYSTDTQYF
.	.	TRBJ1-1	TRBV21-1	TGTGCCAGCAGCAAAGACAGGGCGGGGGACACTGAAGCTTTCTTT	CASSKDRAGDTEAFF
.	.	TRBJ2-2	TRBV19	TGTGCCAGCCGATCCACCGGGACTTTCACCGGGGAGCTGTTTTTT	CASRSTGTFTGELFF
.	.	TRBJ1-1	TRBV15	TGTGCCACCAGCTTGGACGCGAACACTGAAGCTTTCTTT	CATSLDANTEAFF
.	TRBD1	TRBJ2-1	TRBV7-6	TGTGCCAGCAGCTTAGGGGGGGACAGGAGCGATGAGCAGTTCTTC	CASSLGGDRSDEQFF
.	.	TRBJ1-1	TRBV19	TGTGCCAGTAGTATCCAGGGGACGAACACTGAAGCTTTCTTT	CASSIQGTNTEAFF
.	.	TRBJ1-1	TRBV4-1	TGCGCCAGCAGCCAAGATCGGCTGACAGTGAACACTGAAGCTTTCTTT	CASSQDRLTVNTEAFF